Sequencing of this T cell receptor beta chain was carried out in a study of blood T cell repertoires in COVID-19. Data came from immunoSEQ multiplex PCR; TCRdb stores just in-frame clones and leaves some out. This sample has 220,000 or so clones; roughly 88% occur once, and the top ten carry over 2%. There are 11 residues in the CDR3. Germline-derived CDR1 and CDR2 are SGHKS and YYEKEE (reference sequence). Trimming shortened V by 2 bases and J by 3 bases, and 3 bases separated the two germline ends. What the recovered Cohort 3 donors had was two negative PCRs, clearance, or symptom resolution. The TCR sequence derives from a woman aged 45-65 years who had recovered from COVID-19. What was sequenced was PBMCs or T cells enriched from blood (not recorded which). The genes are TRBV5-5 and TRBJ2-7; D ambiguous. The CDR3 here is CASSFNYEQYF. CDR3 DNA sequence: TGTGCCAGCAGCTTCAACTACGAGCAGTACTTC.